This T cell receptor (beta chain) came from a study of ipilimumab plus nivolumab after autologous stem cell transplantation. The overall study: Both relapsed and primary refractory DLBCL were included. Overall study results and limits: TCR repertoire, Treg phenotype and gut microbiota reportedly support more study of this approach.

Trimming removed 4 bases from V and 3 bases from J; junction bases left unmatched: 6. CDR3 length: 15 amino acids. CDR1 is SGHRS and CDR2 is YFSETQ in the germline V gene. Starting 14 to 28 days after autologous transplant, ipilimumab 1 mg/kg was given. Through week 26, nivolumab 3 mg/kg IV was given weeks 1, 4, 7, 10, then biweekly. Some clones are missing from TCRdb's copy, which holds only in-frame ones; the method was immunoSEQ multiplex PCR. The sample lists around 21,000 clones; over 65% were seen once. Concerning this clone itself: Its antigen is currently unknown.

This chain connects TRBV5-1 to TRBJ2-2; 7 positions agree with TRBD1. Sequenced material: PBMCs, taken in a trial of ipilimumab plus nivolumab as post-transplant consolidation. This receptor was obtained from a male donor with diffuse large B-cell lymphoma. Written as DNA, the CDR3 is TGCGCCAGCAGCCTGTCAGACAGGGACACCGGGGAGCTGTTTTTT. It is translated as CASSLSDRDTGELFF.